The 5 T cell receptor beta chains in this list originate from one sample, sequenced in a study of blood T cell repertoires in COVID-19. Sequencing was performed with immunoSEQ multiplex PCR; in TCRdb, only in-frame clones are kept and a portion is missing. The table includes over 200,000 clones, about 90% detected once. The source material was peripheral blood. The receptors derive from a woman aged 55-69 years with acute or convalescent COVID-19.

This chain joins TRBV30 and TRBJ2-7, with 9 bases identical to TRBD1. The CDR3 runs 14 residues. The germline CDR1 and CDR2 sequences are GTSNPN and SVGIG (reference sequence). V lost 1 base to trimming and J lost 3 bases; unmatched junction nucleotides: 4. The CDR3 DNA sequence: TGTGCCTGGAGTGCGGCGGGACAGGGCTACGAGCAGTACTTC. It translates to CAWSAAGQGYEQYF.

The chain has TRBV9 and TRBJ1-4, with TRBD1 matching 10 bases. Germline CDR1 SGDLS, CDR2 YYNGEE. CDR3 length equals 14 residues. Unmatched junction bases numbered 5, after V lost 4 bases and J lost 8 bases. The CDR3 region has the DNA TGTGCCAGCAGCCAGACAGGGGGCTTCGAAAAACTGTTTTTT. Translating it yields CASSQTGGFEKLFF.

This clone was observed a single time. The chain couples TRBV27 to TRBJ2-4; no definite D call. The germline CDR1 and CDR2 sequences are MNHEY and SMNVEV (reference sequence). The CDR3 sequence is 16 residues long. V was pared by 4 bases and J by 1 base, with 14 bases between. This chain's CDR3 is CASSSIFDGAKNIQYF. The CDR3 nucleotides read TGTGCCAGCAGTTCTATTTTCGACGGGGCCAAAAACATTCAGTACTTC.

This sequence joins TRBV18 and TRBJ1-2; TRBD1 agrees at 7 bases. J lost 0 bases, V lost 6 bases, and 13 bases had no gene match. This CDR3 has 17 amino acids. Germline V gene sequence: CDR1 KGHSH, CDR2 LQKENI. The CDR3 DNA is TGTGCCAGCTCCCAGTTACAGGGGCCTCAAGCTAACTATGGCTACACCTTC. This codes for CASSQLQGPQANYGYTF.

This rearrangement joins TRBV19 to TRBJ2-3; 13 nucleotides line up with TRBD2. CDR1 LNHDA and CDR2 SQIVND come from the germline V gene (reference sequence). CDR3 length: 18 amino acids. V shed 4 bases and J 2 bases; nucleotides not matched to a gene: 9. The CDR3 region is CASSSDWTSGGYTDTQYF. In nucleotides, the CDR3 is TGTGCCAGTAGTAGCGACTGGACTAGCGGGGGATACACAGATACGCAGTATTTT.